Listed here are 10 T cell receptor beta chains from one sample, sequenced in a study of cytomegalovirus exposure and HLA in healthy donors. Primers for the PCR totalled 60 Vbeta and 13 Jbeta. The repertoire was sequenced with immunoSEQ multiplex PCR; TCRdb's copy has only in-frame clones and lacks some. Seen here are around 150,000 clones, roughly 80% observed once, and the top ten hold roughly 2%. Input material: PBMCs. The source is a female donor in good health and CMV-seronegative.

CDR3 protein: CASSLLPGRGETQYF. Written as DNA, the CDR3 is TGCGCCAGCAGCTTGTTGCCCGGGCGGGGAGAGACCCAGTACTTC. The gene calls are TRBV5-1 and TRBJ2-5; TRBD2 might be the D (6 bases). The CDR3 totals 15 residues. The germline V gene has CDR1 SGHRS and CDR2 YFSETQ. The V gene lost 1 base and the J gene lost 4 bases, with 14 bases spanning the gap.

This clone came up a few times. V gene TRBV5-1 combines with J gene TRBJ2-2; 7 nucleotides line up with TRBD1. Germline V gene sequence: CDR1 SGHRS, CDR2 YFSETQ. With 5 bases clipped from V and 0 bases from J, the junction kept 4 bases outside the gene matches. There are 15 residues in the CDR3. In DNA form, the CDR3 reads TGCGCCAGCAGTAGGGGACAGACGAACACCGGGGAGCTGTTTTTT. Protein product: CASSRGQTNTGELFF.

The chain links TRBV29-1 to TRBJ1-1; 8 bases map to TRBD1. This CDR3 region has 13 residues. Losses at the gene ends were 6 bases for V and 7 bases for J; bases not matched to a gene: 10. Germline CDR1 and CDR2: SQVTM and ANQGSEA. CDR3 in DNA: TGCAGCGTCGTGACAGGGGTGTCGAATGAAGCTTTCTTT. This sequence encodes CSVVTGVSNEAFF.

The chain links TRBV6-5 to TRBJ1-2; 10 bases align to TRBD1. Germline loops: CDR1 MNHEY, CDR2 SVGAGI. This CDR3 contains 14 residues. With V trimmed by 4 bases and J by 5 bases, 4 bases remained unmatched. The CDR3 protein is CASSFRDRGYGYTF. In DNA form, the CDR3 reads TGTGCCAGCAGTTTCCGGGACAGGGGTTATGGCTACACCTTC.

This clone has just one count. The chain carries TRBV9 and TRBJ2-7; D possibly corresponds to TRBD1 (6 bases). V lost 4 bases to trimming and J lost 6 bases, with 14 bases between them. The CDR3 extends over 13 amino acids. Germline assignment: CDR1 SGDLS and CDR2 YYNGEE. The CDR3 protein is CASSSRDTSEQYF. The CDR3 bases are TGTGCCAGCAGCTCCCGGGACACTTCCGAGCAGTACTTC.

This clone is a singleton in its sample. CDR3 protein: CASRTGLGNTIYF. CDR3 coding DNA: TGTGCCAGCAGAACAGGTTTGGGAAACACCATATATTTT. This rearrangement joins TRBV6-1 to TRBJ1-3, with a possible D match to TRBD1 (5 bases). Trimming pared 6 bases from V and 4 bases from J, leaving 10 bases between. From germline, CDR1 is MNHNS and CDR2 SASEGT. The CDR3 has 13 residues.

The chain is built from TRBV12-5 and TRBJ1-2; TRBD1 matches at 11 bases. Germline V lookup: CDR1 LGHNT, CDR2 FRNRAP. V lost 6 bases and J lost 4; bases outside the gene matches: 13. This CDR3 is 17 amino acids long. The CDR3 nucleotides read TGTGCTAGTGGACCAGGACAGGGGGCCCTCGGTAGCTATGGCTACACCTTC. Translation: CASGPGQGALGSYGYTF.

The chain couples TRBV18 to TRBJ2-3; 10 nucleotides line up with TRBD2. V was clipped by 7 bases and J by 3 bases; unmatched bases: 7. This CDR3 has 15 residues. Germline V lookup: CDR1 KGHSH, CDR2 LQKENI. The CDR3 sequence is CASLSSGSVTDTQYF. The CDR3 nucleotides read TGTGCCAGCTTATCTAGCGGGAGTGTAACAGATACGCAGTATTTT.

The chain combines TRBV30 with TRBJ2-7; TRBD1 might be the D (7 bases). The CDR3 extends over 14 amino acids. The germline gives CDR1 GTSNPN, CDR2 SVGIG (reference sequence). Trimming pared 5 bases from V and 0 bases from J, leaving 14 bases between. This CDR3 is CAWGPGGSSYEQYF. CDR3 DNA sequence: TGTGCCTGGGGACCAGGGGGGAGCTCCTACGAGCAGTACTTC.

The chain couples TRBV2 to TRBJ2-7; D may be TRBD2 (6 bases). Germline V lookup: CDR1 SNHLY, CDR2 FYNNEI. The CDR3 is 13 amino acids. Deletions cut 1 base from V and 7 bases from J, with 11 bases between. The CDR3, as DNA: TGTGCCAGCAGTGAAGTCAGGGCGGGGGAGCAGTACTTC. This encodes CASSEVRAGEQYF. The complete variable domain, with remaining parts taken from reference TRBV2 and TRBJ2-7, reads EPEVTQTPSHQVTQMGQEVILRCVPISNHLYFYWYRQILGQKVEFLVSFYNNEISEKSEIFDDQFSVERPDGSNFTLKIRSTKLEDSAMYFCASSEVRAGEQYFGPGTRLTVT.